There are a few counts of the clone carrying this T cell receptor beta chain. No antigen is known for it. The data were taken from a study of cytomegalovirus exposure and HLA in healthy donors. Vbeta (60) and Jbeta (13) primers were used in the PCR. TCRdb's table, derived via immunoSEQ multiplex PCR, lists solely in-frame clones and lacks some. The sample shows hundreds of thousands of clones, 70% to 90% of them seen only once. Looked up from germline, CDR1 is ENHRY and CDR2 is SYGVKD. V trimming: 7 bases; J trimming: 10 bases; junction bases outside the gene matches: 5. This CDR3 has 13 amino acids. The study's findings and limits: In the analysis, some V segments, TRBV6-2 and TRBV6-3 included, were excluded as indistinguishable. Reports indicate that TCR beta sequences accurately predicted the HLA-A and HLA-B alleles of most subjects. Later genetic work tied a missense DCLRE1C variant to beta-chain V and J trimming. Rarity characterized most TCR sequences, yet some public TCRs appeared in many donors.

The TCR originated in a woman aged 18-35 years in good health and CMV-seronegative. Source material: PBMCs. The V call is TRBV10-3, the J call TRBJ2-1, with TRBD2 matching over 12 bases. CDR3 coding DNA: TGTGCCATCACTAGCGGGGGGGCAGGAGAGCAGTTCTTC. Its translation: CAITSGGAGEQFF.